These T cell receptor beta chains were read from a single sample in a study of T-cell reconstitution after alpha-beta-depleted transplantation in children. TCRdb re-called the PCR reads through MiXCR, storing one row per CDR3 protein. This repertoire shows roughly 610,000 distinct CDR3 sequences, 8% to 11% found once; its top ten account for less than 5%. Sequenced material: PBMCs from the stem cell graft donor, taken from the stem cell graft. The receptor source for this set is a human donor who donated a stem cell graft to a child with acute myeloid leukemia. Both conserved end residues are part of each CDR3. The order of the fields is V gene, D gene, clone size, J gene, CDR3 DNA, CDR3 protein. A D gene is named only where the DNA matches it firmly. Size tells how often a clone was seen (once, few, many) or the class of an expanded clone, and some rows leave it out.

TRBV27	TRBD2	.	TRBJ2-1	TGTGCCAGCCATAGCGGGGTGGGCTACAATGAGCAGTTCTTC	CASHSGVGYNEQFF
TRBV11-2	.	few	TRBJ2-2	TGTGCCAGCAGCTTTCCTGAAGAGCGGGCGAACACCGGGGAGCTGTTTTTT	CASSFPEERANTGELFF
TRBV29-1	TRBD1	.	TRBJ1-2	TGCAGCGTTGGGGACAGGGGATTTGGTGGCTACACCTTC	CSVGDRGFGGYTF
TRBV5-1	TRBD2	few	TRBJ2-3	TGCGCCAGCAGCCGTAGCGGGAGCAGTGCAGATACGCAGTATTTT	CASSRSGSSADTQYF
TRBV6-5	TRBD2	.	TRBJ2-1	TGTGCCAGCCATACTAGCGGGAGAGGGGGCAATGAGCAGTTCTTC	CASHTSGRGGNEQFF
TRBV30	.	few	TRBJ2-5	TGTGCCTGTCACTACCGGGGGCCGGGGGAGACCCAGTACTTC	CACHYRGPGETQYF
TRBV20-1	.	.	TRBJ1-1	TGCAGTGCCAGCCTCAGCGGGAACACTGAAGCTTTCTTT	CSASLSGNTEAFF
TRBV7-9	TRBD2	few	TRBJ2-1	TGTGCCAGCAGCCAGGGACTAGCGTCCCACAATGAGCAGTTCTTC	CASSQGLASHNEQFF
TRBV7-2	TRBD1	.	TRBJ1-1	TGTGCCAGCAGCCTCCGACAGGGGGCCTTAATGAACACTGAAGCTTTCTTT	CASSLRQGALMNTEAFF
TRBV3-1	.	many	TRBJ2-7	TGTGCCAGCAGCCAAGTGAGACATAGCTACGAGCAGTACTTC	CASSQVRHSYEQYF
TRBV5-1	TRBD1	many	TRBJ2-1	TGCGCCAGCTCCGGGACAGGGTTATACAATGAGCAGTTCTTC	CASSGTGLYNEQFF
TRBV12-3/TRBV12-4	.	many	TRBJ2-7	TGTGCCAGCAGTTTCCCGGGACAAAACTACGAGCAGTACTTC	CASSFPGQNYEQYF
TRBV12-3/TRBV12-4	TRBD2	.	TRBJ2-3	TGTGCCAGCAGTTTACGTTCGGCGGGAGAGACCACAGATACGCAGTATTTT	CASSLRSAGETTDTQYF
TRBV7-9	TRBD1	.	TRBJ1-4	TGTGCCAGCAGCCCCCGGGACAGAGATAATGAAAAACTGTTTTTT	CASSPRDRDNEKLFF
TRBV18	.	few	TRBJ2-2	TGTGCCAGCTCACCTGAGTCCGGGGAGCTGTTTTTT	CASSPESGELFF